The TCR beta chain described here comes from a study of T cell changes during pregnancy in multiple sclerosis. V lost 5 bases and J lost 4, with 9 bases in between. This CDR3 has 11 amino acids. Looked up from germline, CDR1 is SQVTM and CDR2 is ANQGSEA. Using immunoSEQ multiplex PCR, the repertoire was profiled, and TCRdb retains in-frame clones only, with some absent. The data contain fewer than 65,000 clones, roughly 91% of them seen just once; the ten biggest clones take up around 0.9%. This clone was seen a single time. This CDR3 is also generated by other DNA sequences in the sample. This sequence originates from a female donor with multiple sclerosis, enrolled in a pregnancy study. The starting material was peripheral blood, obtained before pregnancy. The chain has TRBV29-1 and TRBJ2-7, with D possibly matching TRBD1 (6 bases). CDR3 in DNA: TGCAGCGTTCTGGACAGTTACGAGCAGTACTTC. It codes for CSVLDSYEQYF.